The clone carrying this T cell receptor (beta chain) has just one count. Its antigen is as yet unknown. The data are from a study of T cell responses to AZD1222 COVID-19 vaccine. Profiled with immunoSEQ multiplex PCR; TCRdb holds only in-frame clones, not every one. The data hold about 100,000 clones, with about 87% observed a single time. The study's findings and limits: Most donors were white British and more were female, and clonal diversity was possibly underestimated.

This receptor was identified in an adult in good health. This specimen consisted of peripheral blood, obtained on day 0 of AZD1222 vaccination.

This chain's CDR3 is CASSPSLAGVSREQYF. For the CDR3, the DNA is TGTGCCAGCTCACCATCCTTAGCGGGAGTCTCGCGGGAGCAGTACTTC. The chain employs TRBV18 and TRBJ2-7; 9 bases match TRBD2. The CDR3 has 16 amino acids. The V segment lost 2 bases and the J segment 7 bases; nucleotides outside the gene matches: 12. CDR1 is KGHSH and CDR2 is LQKENI in the germline V gene.